Sequencing of this TCR beta chain was carried out in a study of blood T cell repertoires in COVID-19. Study-wide background: The origin of the acute and convalescent COVID-19 samples was the United States, Italy and Spain. PBMCs, B-cell-depleted T cells, or T cells provided the cDNA or gDNA that made up the material.

Per the original methods: Estimates of nucleated cell counts were drawn from the amplification of reference gene primers. Assay used: immunoSEQ multiplex PCR; TCRdb lists only in-frame clones, some missing. From that table come the V and J calls and clone size; the DNA was used to work out D and trimming. The repertoire holds around 110,000 clones, with about 80% as singletons. V gave up 4 bases and J gave up 7 bases; unmatched junction bases: 15. The CDR3 is 16 residues long. Germline V gene sequence: CDR1 SGDLS, CDR2 YYNGEE. The receptor's source is a man in his 70s with acute or convalescent COVID-19. The chain joins TRBV9 to TRBJ2-7; 9 bases agree with TRBD1. The sequenced sample was peripheral blood. CDR3 DNA: TGTGCCAGCAGCACTTCCACAGGGGGCACCTTCGGGGAGCAGTACTTC. It yields the protein CASSTSTGGTFGEQYF.